One TCR beta chain is described in this entry. This specimen belongs to a study of shared clonotypes between healthy human individuals. Produced via immunoSEQ multiplex PCR; TCRdb's table is partial and in-frame only. The data contain 2 million to 2.5 million clones, around 95% of them seen just once; the ten biggest clones take up 0.13%. The sequence derives from a man aged 18 to 30 in good health. The sequencing sample was made of naive CD4+ T cells sorted from blood. Noted subset: CD45RA+ positively selected.

The CDR3 bases are TGTGCCAGCGCTGACAGCGGCAATCAGCCCCAGCATTTT. Translated, it gives CASADSGNQPQHF. The V and J genes are TRBV6-5 and TRBJ1-5; possible D gene TRBD1, 5 bases. Germline V gene lookup returns CDR1 MNHEY and CDR2 SVGAGI. This CDR3 contains 13 residues. The germline V and J ends were trimmed by 8 bases and 2 bases, with 10 bases remaining between them.